The present entry profiles one T cell receptor (beta chain) with its context. Germline CDR1 reads LNHDA; CDR2 reads SQIVND (reference sequence). With 3 bases removed from V and 1 base from J, the gap between germline ends came to 29 bases. The CDR3 has 21 residues. This sample was included in a study of shared clonotypes between healthy human individuals. Here immunoSEQ multiplex PCR was the method, and the copy in TCRdb shows in-frame clones only, minus some. The sample lists about 700,000 clones, 90% to 95% occurring once. Cells designated naive CD8 were CD45RO-negative and were positively selected for CCR7, with terminally differentiated effector memory CD45RA+ cells excluded.

This chain joins TRBV19 and TRBJ2-3; D possibly corresponds to TRBD2 (9 bases). The TCR sequence derives from a man younger than 45 in good health. The sample comprised naive CD8+ T cells sorted from blood. The CDR3 DNA follows: TGTGCCAGTAGTATGGCCTGGACAGGGAGTAGGCTAGCGGGGCGCACAGATACGCAGTATTTT. This translates into CASSMAWTGSRLAGRTDTQYF.